This TCR beta chain derives from a study of shared clonotypes between healthy human individuals. Study results and caveats: Expectations were that clonotype sharing among donors would be affected by sequencing depth. Among non-shared clonotypes, generation probabilities were lower than among those shared by all four donors.

In its sample, this clone was seen once. Its target is unknown. The identical CDR3 is also encoded by other nucleotide sequences in the sample. The assay was immunoSEQ multiplex PCR, and TCRdb's table has in-frame clones only and misses some. The sample has about 1,800,000 clones, approximately 95% seen once. Naive CD8 isolation took CD45RO-negative cells positively selected for CCR7 and excluded terminally differentiated effector memory CD45RA+ cells. None of the donors, who were healthy HIV-negative adults, had recently had acute infections or vaccinations. The junction had 7 bases not matched to a gene; V was cut back by 6 bases and J by 4 bases. This CDR3 region has 15 residues. Germline V lookup: CDR1 MDHEN, CDR2 SYDVKM.

This TCR was sampled from a man between 18 and 29 years old in good health. V and J are TRBV28 and TRBJ2-1, with TRBD1 matching 9 bases. The sample consisted of naive CD8+ T cells sorted from blood. CDR3 in amino acids: CASRPTGTGYNEQFF. The CDR3 nucleotides are TGTGCCAGCAGACCGACCGGGACAGGGTACAATGAGCAGTTCTTC.